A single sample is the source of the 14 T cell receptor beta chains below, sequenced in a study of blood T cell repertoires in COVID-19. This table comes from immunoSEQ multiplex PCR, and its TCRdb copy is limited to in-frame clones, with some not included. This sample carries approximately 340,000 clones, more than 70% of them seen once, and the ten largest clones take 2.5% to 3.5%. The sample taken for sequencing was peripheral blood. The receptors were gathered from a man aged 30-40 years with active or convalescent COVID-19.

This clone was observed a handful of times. The CDR3 region is CASSLRAGVGYTF. The CDR3 DNA reads as TGTGCCAGCAGCTTAAGGGCAGGGGTCGGCTACACCTTC. The V gene is TRBV11-1, the J gene TRBJ1-2; perhaps TRBD1 as D (6 bases). The CDR3 runs to 13 residues. Per the germline V gene, CDR1 is SGHAT and CDR2 is FQDESV (reference sequence). The germline V and J ends were trimmed by 2 bases and 8 bases, with 12 bases remaining between them.

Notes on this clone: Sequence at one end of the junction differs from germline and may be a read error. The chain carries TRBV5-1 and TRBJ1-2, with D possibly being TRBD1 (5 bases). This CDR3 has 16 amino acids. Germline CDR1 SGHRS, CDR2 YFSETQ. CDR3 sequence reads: CARSLGGGPSNYGYTF. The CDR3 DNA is TGCGCCCGCAGCTTGGGGGGGGGACCCTCTAACTATGGCTACACCTTC.

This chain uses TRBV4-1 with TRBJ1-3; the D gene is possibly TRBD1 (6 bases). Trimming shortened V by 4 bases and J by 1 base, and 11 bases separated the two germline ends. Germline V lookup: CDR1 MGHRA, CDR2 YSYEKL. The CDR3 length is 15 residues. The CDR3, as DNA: TGCGCCAGCAGCCCTCGAGGGGGATCTGGAAACACCATATATTTT. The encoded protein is CASSPRGGSGNTIYF.

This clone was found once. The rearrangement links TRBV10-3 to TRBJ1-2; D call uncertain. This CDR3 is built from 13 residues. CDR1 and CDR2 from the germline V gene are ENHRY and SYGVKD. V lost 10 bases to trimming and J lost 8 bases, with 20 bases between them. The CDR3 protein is CATRVLNLSGYTF. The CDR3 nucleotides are TGTGCCACCCGAGTCCTCAATTTGAGCGGCTACACCTTC.

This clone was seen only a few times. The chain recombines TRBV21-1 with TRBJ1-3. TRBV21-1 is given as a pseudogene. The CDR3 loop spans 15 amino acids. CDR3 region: CASSSPGGWWNTIYF. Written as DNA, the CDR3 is TGTGCCAGCAGCAGCCCGGGGGGTTGGTGGAACACCATATATTTT.

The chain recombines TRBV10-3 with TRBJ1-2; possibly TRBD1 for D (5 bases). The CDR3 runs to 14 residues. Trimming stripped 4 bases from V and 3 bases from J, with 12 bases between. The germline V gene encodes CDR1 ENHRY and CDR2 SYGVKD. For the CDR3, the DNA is TGTGCCATCAGTGCTGTCGGACACCACTATGGCTACACCTTC. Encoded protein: CAISAVGHHYGYTF.

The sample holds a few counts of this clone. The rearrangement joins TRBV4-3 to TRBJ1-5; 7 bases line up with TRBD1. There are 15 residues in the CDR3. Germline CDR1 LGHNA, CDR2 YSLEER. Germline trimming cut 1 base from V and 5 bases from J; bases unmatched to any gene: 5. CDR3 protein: CASSQGPRGDQPQHF. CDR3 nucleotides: TGCGCCAGCAGCCAAGGCCCCAGGGGGGATCAGCCCCAGCATTTT.

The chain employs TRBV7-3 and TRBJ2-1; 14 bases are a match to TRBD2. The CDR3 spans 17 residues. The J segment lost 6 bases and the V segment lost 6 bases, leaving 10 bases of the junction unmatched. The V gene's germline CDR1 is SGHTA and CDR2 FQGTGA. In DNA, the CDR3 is TGTGCCAGCAGGCCCACGAGCGGGACTAGCGGGGGCAATGAGCAGTTCTTC. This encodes CASRPTSGTSGGNEQFF.

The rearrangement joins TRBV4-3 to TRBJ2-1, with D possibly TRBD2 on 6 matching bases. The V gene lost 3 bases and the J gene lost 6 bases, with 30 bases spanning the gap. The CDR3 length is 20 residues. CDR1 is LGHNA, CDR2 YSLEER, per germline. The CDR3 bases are TGCGCCAGCAGCCATGACTTATCAGCGGGTATTAATTCGGGCGGCAATGAGCAGTTCTTC. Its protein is CASSHDLSAGINSGGNEQFF.

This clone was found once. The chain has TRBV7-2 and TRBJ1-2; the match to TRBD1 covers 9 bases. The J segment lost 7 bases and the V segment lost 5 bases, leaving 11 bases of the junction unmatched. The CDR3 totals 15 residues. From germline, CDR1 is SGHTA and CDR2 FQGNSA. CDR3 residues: CASSPPFRDRVGYTF. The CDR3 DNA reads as TGTGCCAGCAGCCCGCCCTTCCGGGACAGGGTTGGCTACACCTTC.

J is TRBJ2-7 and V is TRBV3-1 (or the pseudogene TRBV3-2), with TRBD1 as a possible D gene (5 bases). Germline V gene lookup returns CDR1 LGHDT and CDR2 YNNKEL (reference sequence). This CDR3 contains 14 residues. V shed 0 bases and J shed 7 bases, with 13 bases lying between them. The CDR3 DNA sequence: TGTGCCAGCAGCCAAGATTCGTTTCGGACAGAGCAGTACTTC. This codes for CASSQDSFRTEQYF.

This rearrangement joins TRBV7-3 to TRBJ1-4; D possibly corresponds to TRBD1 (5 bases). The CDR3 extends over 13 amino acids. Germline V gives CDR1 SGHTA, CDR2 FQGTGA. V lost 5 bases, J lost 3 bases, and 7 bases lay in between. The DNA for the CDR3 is TGTGCCAGCAGCCGGGACTCTAATGAAAAACTGTTTTTT. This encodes CASSRDSNEKLFF. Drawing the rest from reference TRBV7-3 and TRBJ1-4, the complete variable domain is GAGVSQTPSNKVTEKGKYVELRCDPISGHTALYWYRQSLGQGPEFLIYFQGTGAADDSGLPNDRFFAVRPEGSVSTLKIQRTERGDSAVYLCASSRDSNEKLFFGSGTQLSVL.

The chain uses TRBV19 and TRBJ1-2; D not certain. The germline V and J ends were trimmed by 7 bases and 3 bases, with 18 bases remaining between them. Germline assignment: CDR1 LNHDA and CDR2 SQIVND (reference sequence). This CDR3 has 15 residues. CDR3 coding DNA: TGTGCCAGTACCGCGGCATTGGCAGTCTACTATGGCTACACCTTC. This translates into CASTAALAVYYGYTF.

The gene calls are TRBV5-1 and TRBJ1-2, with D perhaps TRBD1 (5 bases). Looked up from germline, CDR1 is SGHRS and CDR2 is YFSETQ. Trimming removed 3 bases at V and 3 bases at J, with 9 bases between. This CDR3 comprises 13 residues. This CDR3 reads CASSSGLYYGYTF. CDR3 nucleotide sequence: TGCGCCAGCAGCTCGGGACTGTACTATGGCTACACCTTC.